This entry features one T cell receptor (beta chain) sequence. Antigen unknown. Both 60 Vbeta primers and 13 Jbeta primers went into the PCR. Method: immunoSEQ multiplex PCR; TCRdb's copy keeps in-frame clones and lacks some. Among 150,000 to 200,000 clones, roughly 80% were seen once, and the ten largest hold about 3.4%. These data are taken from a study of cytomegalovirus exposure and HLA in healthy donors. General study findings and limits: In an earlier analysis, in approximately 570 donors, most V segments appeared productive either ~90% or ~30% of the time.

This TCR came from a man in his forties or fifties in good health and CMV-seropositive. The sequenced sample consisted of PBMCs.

CDR3 bases: TGTGCCAGCAGCTTGAAGGGTTGGGGACTAGCGGGAGGCAATGAGCAGTTCTTC. It specifies CASSLKGWGLAGGNEQFF. The genes are TRBV7-3 and TRBJ2-1, with TRBD2 matching 15 bases. This CDR3 has 18 amino acids. After removal of 3 bases from V and 6 bases from J, the junction contained 9 bases not matched to a gene. The V gene's germline CDR1 is SGHTA and CDR2 FQGTGA.